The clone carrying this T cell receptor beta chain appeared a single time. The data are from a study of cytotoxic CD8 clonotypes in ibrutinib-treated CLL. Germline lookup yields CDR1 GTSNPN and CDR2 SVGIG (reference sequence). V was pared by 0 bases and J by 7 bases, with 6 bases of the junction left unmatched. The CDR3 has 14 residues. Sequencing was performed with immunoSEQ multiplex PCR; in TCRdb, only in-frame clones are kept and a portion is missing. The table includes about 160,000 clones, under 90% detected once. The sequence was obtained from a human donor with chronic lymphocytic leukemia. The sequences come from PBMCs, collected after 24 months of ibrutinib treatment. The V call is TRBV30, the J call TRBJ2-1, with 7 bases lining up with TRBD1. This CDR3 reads CAWSVLTGVNEQFF. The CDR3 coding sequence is TGTGCCTGGAGTGTACTTACAGGGGTAAATGAGCAGTTCTTC.